This T cell receptor (beta chain) is drawn from a study of cytomegalovirus exposure and HLA in healthy donors. Study observations and caveats: A link between a missense DCLRE1C variant and TCR beta V- and J-gene trimming emerged from a later analysis. Earlier findings revealed that most TCR beta V segments proved productive either about 87% or about 30% of the time.

Germline CDR1 and CDR2: MNHEY and SVGAGI. The CDR3 is made up of 15 amino acids. V was trimmed by 0 bases and J by 0 bases, leaving 6 bases between them. As regards this clone: Antigen specificity is unknown. Within the sample, other DNA sequences also encode this same CDR3.

PCR was performed using 60 Vbeta and 13 Jbeta primers. Measured with immunoSEQ multiplex PCR; TCRdb has only the in-frame clones, and not every one. The sample holds under 200,000 clones, roughly 80% seen once. The receptor comes from a woman in her 30s in good health and CMV-seropositive. The V and J genes are TRBV6-5 and TRBJ2-1; the D is unclear. The sequenced sample consisted of PBMCs. The CDR3 loop reads CASSYSVSSYNEQFF. The CDR3 region has the DNA TGTGCCAGCAGTTACTCAGTGAGCTCCTACAATGAGCAGTTCTTC.